This T cell receptor beta chain was sequenced in a study of cytomegalovirus exposure and HLA in healthy donors. Study results and caveats: As confirmed in vitro, a few CMV-associated chains were specific for CMV antigens. The tendency of first-cohort TCR clusters to co-occur in the roughly 110 validation repertoires emerged from a later analysis. Researchers counted around 180 TCR beta chains as cytomegalovirus-associated. Reports described diagnosis of cytomegalovirus status by the classifier as highly specific and sensitive.

TCRdb's copy holds only in-frame clones and misses some; the assay was immunoSEQ multiplex PCR. The data show 200,000 to 300,000 clones, with approximately 84% seen just once and 1% to 1.5% held by the top ten. Trimming left V 1 base short and J 4 bases short, with 11 bases between. In germline, CDR1 is SGHRS, CDR2 YFSETQ. CDR3 length: 14 amino acids. With respect to this clone: The antigen remains unidentified.

The TCR sequence derives from a woman in her twenties or thirties in good health and CMV-seropositive. Specimen: PBMCs. The chain couples TRBV5-1 to TRBJ2-5; D is unclear. For the CDR3, the DNA is TGCGCCAGCAGCTTGATGGCCCCCTCAGAGACCCAGTACTTC. This gives the protein CASSLMAPSETQYF.